One sample yielded the 9 T cell receptor beta chains listed below, sequenced in a study of tumor-infiltrating lymphocytes in glioblastoma multiforme. Multiple V-beta primers and a C-beta primer amplified TCRB from RNA. From the multiplex PCR reads, TCRdb called clonotypes with MiXCR, one entry per CDR3 protein. The data show around 33,000 distinct CDR3 sequences, 50% to 75% seen once. The specimen was brain tumor tissue. Every receptor here comes from a male donor with glioblastoma.

The gene calls are TRBV10-3 and TRBJ2-7, with D maybe TRBD1 (5 bases). The CDR3 loop spans 13 amino acids. The germline gives CDR1 ENHRY, CDR2 SYGVKD. Trimming took 3 bases from V and 6 from J, leaving 12 bases between them. The CDR3 nucleotides are TGTGCCATCAGTGAAGGGGTGATGGGCGAGCAGTACTTC. Translating it yields CAISEGVMGEQYF.

Points on this clonotype: It may be a read error: a sequence one base away is much more abundant. This rearrangement joins TRBV6-1 to TRBJ1-4; perhaps TRBD1 as D (5 bases). The length of the CDR3 is 15 residues. Germline V lookup: CDR1 MNHNS, CDR2 SASEGT. V lost 5 bases, J lost 2 bases, and 12 bases lay in between. The CDR3 nucleotides read TGTGCCAGCAGTATGACAAGGGGCACTAATGAAAAACTGTTTTTT. As protein: CASSMTRGTNEKLFF.

Details on this clonotype: The CDR3 end shows no conserved phenylalanine or tryptophan, and so a read error is likely. The chain couples TRBV20-1 to TRBJ1-2; D unresolved. CDR3 length: 12 amino acids. V lost 3 bases to trimming and J lost 8 bases, with 13 bases between them. Germline V CDR1 and CDR2: DFQATT, SNEGSKA (reference sequence). The CDR3: CSASEGAQGYTL. CDR3 nucleotides: TGCAGTGCTAGTGAGGGTGCCCAGGGCTACACCCTC.

Points on this clonotype: Given the absence of the conserved phenylalanine or tryptophan at the CDR3 end, a read error is likely. V and J are TRBV7-8 and TRBJ2-5, with D hard to call. The CDR3 runs to 12 residues. The V and J ends lost 6 bases and 4 bases respectively, with 9 bases between them. Germline CDR1 reads SGHVS; CDR2 reads FQNEAQ. CDR3 nucleotides: TGTGCCAGCAGGTCTATCCGAGAGACCCAGTACCTC. Encoded protein: CASRSIRETQYL.

With respect to this clonotype: Without the conserved terminal phenylalanine or tryptophan, this CDR3 likely stems from a read error. The chain employs TRBV28 and TRBJ1-5; tentatively, D is TRBD1 (6 bases). In germline, CDR1 is MDHEN, CDR2 SYDVKM. The CDR3 is made up of 16 amino acids. V shed 6 bases and J shed 0 bases, with 15 bases lying between them. CDR3 DNA: TGTGCCAGCAGCTCCACTCCAGGGGCTAGCAATCAGCCCCAGCATTAT. It translates to CASSSTPGASNQPQHY.

As regards this clonotype: A junction boundary mismatches the germline segment, possibly from a read error. The V gene is TRBV6-5, the J gene TRBJ2-1; possible D gene TRBD2, 5 bases. This CDR3 comprises 15 residues. CDR1 and CDR2 (germline): MNHEY, SVGAGI. CDR3 in amino acids: CACSLITRGFNEQLF. The DNA for the CDR3 is TGTGCCTGCAGTTTGATAACGAGAGGGTTCAATGAGCAGCTCTTC.

The sample holds many counts of this clonotype. The junction shows a germline mismatch at one end, possibly a read error. This chain uses TRBV5-1 with TRBJ1-1, with D unresolved. The CDR3 is 12 amino acids. Germline lookup yields CDR1 SGHRS and CDR2 YFSETQ. The DNA for the CDR3 is TGCGCCACCAGCGACATGAACACTGAAGCTTTCTTT. Translated, it gives CATSDMNTEAFF.

On this clonotype: Without the conserved terminal phenylalanine or tryptophan, this CDR3 likely stems from a read error. V and J are TRBV11-2 and TRBJ2-5; 9 bases match TRBD2. V shed 0 bases, J shed 1 base, and the junction held 3 bases outside the gene matches. The CDR3 is made up of 16 amino acids. The germline CDR1 and CDR2 sequences are SGHAT and FQNNGV. The CDR3 loop is CASSLELAGFQETQYL. CDR3 sequence (DNA): TGTGCCAGCAGCTTAGAGCTAGCGGGGTTCCAAGAGACCCAGTACTTA.

Of note for this clonotype: The CDR3 does not close with the conserved phenylalanine or tryptophan, likely indicating a read error. The V and J genes are TRBV25-1 and TRBJ2-2; D not resolved. The V end lost 4 bases, the J end lost 4 bases, and 19 bases lay between the germline ends. Germline V gene data show CDR1 as MGHDK and CDR2 as SYGVNS. The CDR3 spans 17 residues. The CDR3 bases are TGTGCCAGCAGTGCCCTAGAAGGGCGCCTTGGCACCGGGGAGCTGTTTCTT. The encoded protein is CASSALEGRLGTGELFL.